These T cell receptor beta chains were read from a single sample in a study of STAT5B mutations in CD4+ large granular lymphocyte leukemia. Only in-frame clones appear in the TCRdb table, and some are missing; sequencing was by immunoSEQ multiplex PCR. The table includes more than 25,000 clones, around 80% detected once. What was sequenced was CD4+ T cells from blood buffy coats. These receptors all stem from a human donor in good health. CDR3s include the opening cysteine and the closing phenylalanine or tryptophan. D genes are given only for firm matches. Size values are once, few and many counts, or a class for expanded clones, and some rows have none.

CDR3aa | CDR3nt | abundance | d_gene | j_gene | v_gene
CASSGSIRDYEQYF | TGTGCCAGCAGTGGTTCTATTCGGGACTACGAGCAGTACTTC | - | - | TRBJ2-7 | TRBV25-1
CASSFNGGPDSPLHF | TGTGCCAGCAGCTTCAACGGGGGGCCGGATTCACCCCTCCACTTT | few | - | TRBJ1-6 | TRBV7-9
CASSRDRGRITEAFF | TGTGCCAGCAGTCGGGACAGGGGGCGCATCACTGAAGCTTTCTTT | - | TRBD1 | TRBJ1-1 | TRBV6-1
CASSPGVGEKLFF | TGTGCCAGCAGCCCTGGGGTGGGTGAAAAACTGTTTTTT | few | - | TRBJ1-4 | TRBV2
CASSPLAGGSGELFF | TGTGCCAGCAGTCCACTAGCGGGGGGTTCCGGGGAGCTGTTTTTT | - | TRBD2 | TRBJ2-2 | TRBV2
CASSQASRNTGELFF | TGTGCCAGCAGCCAAGCCTCTAGAAACACCGGGGAGCTGTTTTTT | - | - | TRBJ2-2 | TRBV14
CSVEDSWGAEAFF | TGCAGCGTTGAAGACAGTTGGGGTGCCGAAGCTTTCTTT | - | - | TRBJ1-1 | TRBV29-1
CATWDATGELFF | TGTGCCACTTGGGACGCAACCGGGGAGCTGTTTTTT | - | - | TRBJ2-2 | TRBV10-3
CASSRTGVPGYTF | TGCGCCAGCAGCCGGACAGGAGTCCCAGGCTACACCTTC | - | TRBD1 | TRBJ1-2 | TRBV4-1
CSVGGAQDGYTF | TGCAGCGTGGGGGGGGCCCAAGATGGCTACACCTTC | - | - | TRBJ1-2 | TRBV29-1
CASSLAESGFEQFF | TGTGCCAGCAGCTTAGCCGAGTCGGGTTTTGAGCAGTTCTTC | - | - | TRBJ2-1 | TRBV11-2
CASSPVRGGVDLGSEQFF | TGTGCCAGCAGCCCCGTACGCGGAGGCGTTGATCTGGGGTCTGAGCAGTTCTTC | - | - | TRBJ2-1 | TRBV7-2
CASREQGDLIRNTEAFF | TGTGCCAGCAGAGAACAGGGGGACCTTATACGGAACACTGAAGCTTTCTTT | - | TRBD1 | TRBJ1-1 | TRBV6-4
CASSLIAGEGEQYF | TGTGCCAGCAGCTTGATAGCGGGAGAGGGAGAGCAGTACTTC | - | TRBD2 | TRBJ2-7 | TRBV5-5
CASTTVPGQGLEQPQHF | TGTGCCAGCACCACTGTCCCGGGACAGGGTCTGGAGCAGCCCCAGCATTTT | - | TRBD1 | TRBJ1-5 | TRBV2
CASSLSGLSSTDTQYF | TGCGCCAGCAGCTTGTCGGGACTCTCCAGCACAGATACGCAGTATTTT | - | - | TRBJ2-3 | TRBV5-1
CASSTSGGGRTQYF | TGTGCCAGCAGTACTAGCGGGGGGGGCAGGACCCAGTACTTC | - | TRBD2 | TRBJ2-5 | TRBV6-6